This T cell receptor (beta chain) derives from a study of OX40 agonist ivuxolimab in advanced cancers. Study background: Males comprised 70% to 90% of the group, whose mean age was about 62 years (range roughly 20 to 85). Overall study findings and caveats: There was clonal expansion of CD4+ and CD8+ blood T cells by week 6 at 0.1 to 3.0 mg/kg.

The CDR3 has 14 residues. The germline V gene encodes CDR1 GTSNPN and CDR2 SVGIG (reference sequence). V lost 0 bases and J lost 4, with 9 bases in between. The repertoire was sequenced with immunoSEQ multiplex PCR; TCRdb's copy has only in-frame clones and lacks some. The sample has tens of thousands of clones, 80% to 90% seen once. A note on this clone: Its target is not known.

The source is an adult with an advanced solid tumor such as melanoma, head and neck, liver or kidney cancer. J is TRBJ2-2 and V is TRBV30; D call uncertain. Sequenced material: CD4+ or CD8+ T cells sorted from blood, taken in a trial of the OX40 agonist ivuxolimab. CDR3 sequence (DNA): TGTGCCTGGAGTGTACACTGGGGCACCGGGGAGCTGTTTTTT. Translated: CAWSVHWGTGELFF.